Listed below are T cell receptor beta chains from one sample, sequenced in a study of beta chain features in type 1 diabetes. This table comes from immunoSEQ multiplex PCR, and its TCRdb copy is limited to in-frame clones, with some not included. Of about 330,000 clones in the sample, around 10% are singletons; the top ten hold over 0.015%. Sequenced material: naive CD4+ T cells from blood. The origin of the receptors is a woman in her 30s in good health. Both conserved end residues are part of each CDR3. The D gene is left open where the match is weak. Clone size is shown for a subset of rows, as once, few, many or a class of expanded clone.

len: 15
v_gene: TRBV7-3
abundance: NA
j_gene: TRBJ2-1
d_gene: TRBD2
CDR3aa: CASSPLAGSYNEQFF
CDR3nt: TGTGCCAGCAGCCCTCTAGCGGGCTCCTACAATGAGCAGTTCTTC

len: 13
v_gene: TRBV28
abundance: few
j_gene: TRBJ2-1
d_gene: NA
CDR3aa: CASSPTGYNEQFF
CDR3nt: TGTGCCAGCAGTCCAACAGGGTACAATGAGCAGTTCTTC

len: 13
v_gene: TRBV18
abundance: NA
j_gene: TRBJ2-3
d_gene: NA
CDR3aa: CASSPPGEDTQYF
CDR3nt: TGTGCCAGCTCACCACCAGGGGAAGATACGCAGTATTTT

len: 15
v_gene: TRBV6-5
abundance: few
j_gene: TRBJ2-1
d_gene: TRBD2
CDR3aa: CASSAGTSSYNEQFF
CDR3nt: TGTGCCAGCAGTGCCGGGACTAGCTCCTACAATGAGCAGTTCTTC

len: 15
v_gene: TRBV7-2
abundance: NA
j_gene: TRBJ1-2
d_gene: TRBD1
CDR3aa: CASSPGQGALGGYTF
CDR3nt: TGTGCCAGCAGCCCTGGACAGGGGGCCTTAGGTGGCTACACCTTC

len: 13
v_gene: TRBV6-1
abundance: few
j_gene: TRBJ2-7
d_gene: TRBD1
CDR3aa: CASSEDRRYEQYF
CDR3nt: TGTGCCAGCAGTGAGGACAGGCGCTACGAGCAGTACTTC

len: 11
v_gene: TRBV2
abundance: few
j_gene: TRBJ2-7
d_gene: TRBD2
CDR3aa: CASNAGVKQYF
CDR3nt: TGTGCCAGCAACGCGGGAGTGAAGCAGTACTTC

len: 12
v_gene: TRBV5-1
abundance: NA
j_gene: TRBJ1-2
d_gene: TRBD1
CDR3aa: CASSAEQGRYTF
CDR3nt: TGCGCCAGCAGCGCCGAACAGGGGCGATACACCTTC

len: 15
v_gene: TRBV29-1
abundance: few
j_gene: TRBJ2-7
d_gene: TRBD2
CDR3aa: CSVGGPSGNSYEQYF
CDR3nt: TGCAGCGTTGGAGGGCCTAGCGGGAACTCCTACGAGCAGTACTTC

len: 16
v_gene: TRBV15
abundance: NA
j_gene: TRBJ2-5
d_gene: TRBD1
CDR3aa: CATSRVTGAPQETQYF
CDR3nt: TGTGCCACCAGCAGAGTCACAGGGGCCCCACAAGAGACCCAGTACTTC

len: 15
v_gene: TRBV28
abundance: NA
j_gene: TRBJ1-5
d_gene: NA
CDR3aa: CASTSGGGGNQPQHF
CDR3nt: TGTGCCAGCACCTCCGGCGGCGGCGGCAATCAGCCCCAGCATTTT

len: 14
v_gene: TRBV5-6
abundance: NA
j_gene: TRBJ2-3
d_gene: TRBD2
CDR3aa: CASRKGTSDNTQYF
CDR3nt: TGTGCCAGCAGGAAGGGGACTAGCGACAATACGCAGTATTTT

len: 12
v_gene: TRBV19
abundance: NA
j_gene: TRBJ2-7
d_gene: TRBD1
CDR3aa: CASTDDRGEQYF
CDR3nt: TGTGCCAGTACCGATGACAGGGGCGAGCAGTACTTC

len: 12
v_gene: TRBV7-9
abundance: few
j_gene: TRBJ1-1
d_gene: TRBD1
CDR3aa: CASGDRLTEAFF
CDR3nt: TGTGCCAGCGGGGACAGATTAACTGAAGCTTTCTTT

len: 15
v_gene: TRBV6-1
abundance: NA
j_gene: TRBJ2-5
d_gene: NA
CDR3aa: CASSMRSSTQETQYF
CDR3nt: TGTGCCAGCAGTATGCGATCCTCTACCCAAGAGACCCAGTACTTC

len: 13
v_gene: TRBV7-9
abundance: NA
j_gene: TRBJ1-1
d_gene: NA
CDR3aa: CASSFSVNTEAFF
CDR3nt: TGTGCCAGCAGCTTTTCGGTGAACACTGAAGCTTTCTTT

len: 13
v_gene: TRBV19
abundance: NA
j_gene: TRBJ2-1
d_gene: TRBD2
CDR3aa: CASSPPGLAGQFF
CDR3nt: TGTGCCAGTAGCCCTCCGGGACTAGCTGGGCAGTTCTTC

len: 15
v_gene: TRBV9
abundance: few
j_gene: TRBJ2-7
d_gene: TRBD2
CDR3aa: CASSVDLAGVGEQYF
CDR3nt: TGTGCCAGCAGCGTAGATCTAGCGGGAGTGGGGGAGCAGTACTTC

len: 16
v_gene: TRBV7-9
abundance: few
j_gene: TRBJ2-7
d_gene: TRBD1
CDR3aa: CASSLHRDSQSYEQYF
CDR3nt: TGTGCCAGCAGCCTGCACCGGGACAGCCAAAGTTACGAGCAGTACTTC

len: 15
v_gene: TRBV7-2
abundance: NA
j_gene: TRBJ2-1
d_gene: NA
CDR3aa: CASRDRETWGNEQFF
CDR3nt: TGTGCCAGCAGGGATCGGGAGACATGGGGGAATGAGCAGTTCTTC

len: 15
v_gene: TRBV10-3
abundance: few
j_gene: TRBJ2-7
d_gene: TRBD1
CDR3aa: CAISGGTGGSYEQYF
CDR3nt: TGTGCCATCAGTGGGGGGACAGGGGGTTCCTACGAGCAGTACTTC

len: 13
v_gene: TRBV29-1
abundance: NA
j_gene: TRBJ2-1
d_gene: NA
CDR3aa: CSVDRFTDNEQFF
CDR3nt: TGCAGCGTTGATAGATTTACGGACAATGAGCAGTTCTTC

len: 14
v_gene: TRBV5-6
abundance: NA
j_gene: TRBJ1-5
d_gene: TRBD1
CDR3aa: CASSLFTGDQPQHF
CDR3nt: TGTGCCAGCAGCTTATTTACAGGGGATCAGCCCCAGCATTTT

len: 15
v_gene: TRBV7-9
abundance: NA
j_gene: TRBJ2-5
d_gene: NA
CDR3aa: CASSSRDTVTETQYF
CDR3nt: TGTGCCAGCAGCTCCCGGGACACAGTCACGGAGACCCAGTACTTC

len: 16
v_gene: TRBV14
abundance: few
j_gene: TRBJ2-1
d_gene: TRBD2
CDR3aa: CASSQDSGGLRNEQFF
CDR3nt: TGTGCCAGCAGCCAAGATTCGGGGGGGCTAAGAAATGAGCAGTTCTTC

len: 15
v_gene: TRBV5-1
abundance: NA
j_gene: TRBJ1-4
d_gene: NA
CDR3aa: CASSSGKDSNEKLFF
CDR3nt: TGCGCCAGCAGCTCCGGTAAAGACTCTAATGAAAAACTGTTTTTT

len: 16
v_gene: TRBV9
abundance: few
j_gene: TRBJ2-1
d_gene: TRBD2
CDR3aa: CASSGTSGKVFNEQFF
CDR3nt: TGTGCCAGCAGCGGGACTAGCGGGAAGGTATTTAATGAGCAGTTCTTC

len: 15
v_gene: TRBV7-3
abundance: NA
j_gene: TRBJ2-3
d_gene: TRBD1
CDR3aa: CASSSRDRGTDTQYF
CDR3nt: TGTGCCAGCAGCTCCCGGGACAGGGGAACAGATACGCAGTATTTT

len: 16
v_gene: TRBV5-1
abundance: few
j_gene: TRBJ2-1
d_gene: NA
CDR3aa: CASSLIRGSNGNEQFF
CDR3nt: TGCGCCAGCAGCTTGATACGCGGAAGCAACGGCAATGAGCAGTTCTTC

len: 14
v_gene: TRBV2
abundance: NA
j_gene: TRBJ1-4
d_gene: NA
CDR3aa: CASNRDNASEKLFF
CDR3nt: TGTGCCAGCAACCGGGACAACGCGAGTGAAAAACTGTTTTTT

len: 14
v_gene: TRBV5-1
abundance: NA
j_gene: TRBJ2-7
d_gene: TRBD2
CDR3aa: CASSPTSGSIRQYF
CDR3nt: TGCGCCAGCAGCCCCACTAGCGGTTCGATCCGGCAGTACTTC

len: 15
v_gene: TRBV18
abundance: NA
j_gene: TRBJ2-1
d_gene: NA
CDR3aa: CASSPKEHSYNEQFF
CDR3nt: TGTGCCAGCTCACCAAAGGAGCACTCCTACAATGAGCAGTTCTTC

len: 14
v_gene: TRBV5-1
abundance: NA
j_gene: TRBJ2-7
d_gene: TRBD1
CDR3aa: CASSGGQGGLEQYF
CDR3nt: TGCGCCAGCAGCGGGGGACAGGGTGGTCTCGAGCAGTACTTC

len: 14
v_gene: TRBV29-1
abundance: many
j_gene: TRBJ2-1
d_gene: TRBD2
CDR3aa: CSVLPSGRANEQFF
CDR3nt: TGCAGCGTGCTGCCTAGCGGGAGGGCCAATGAGCAGTTCTTC

len: 14
v_gene: TRBV25-1
abundance: NA
j_gene: TRBJ1-4
d_gene: NA
CDR3aa: CASSRQATNEKLFF
CDR3nt: TGTGCCAGCAGTAGACAGGCAACTAATGAAAAACTGTTTTTT

len: 11
v_gene: TRBV20-1
abundance: few
j_gene: TRBJ1-2
d_gene: TRBD1
CDR3aa: CSARQGSGYTF
CDR3nt: TGCAGTGCAAGACAGGGATCGGGCTACACCTTC

len: 13
v_gene: TRBV9
abundance: few
j_gene: TRBJ2-1
d_gene: NA
CDR3aa: CASSALPNNEQFF
CDR3nt: TGTGCCAGCAGCGCCCTACCAAACAATGAGCAGTTCTTC

len: 15
v_gene: TRBV19
abundance: few
j_gene: TRBJ1-5
d_gene: NA
CDR3aa: CASRFEGGRNQPQHF
CDR3nt: TGTGCCAGTAGGTTTGAGGGAGGGCGAAATCAGCCCCAGCATTTT

len: 12
v_gene: TRBV19
abundance: few
j_gene: TRBJ1-1
d_gene: NA
CDR3aa: CASSTGNTEAFF
CDR3nt: TGTGCCAGTAGTACAGGGAACACTGAAGCTTTCTTT

len: 16
v_gene: TRBV18
abundance: few
j_gene: TRBJ2-3
d_gene: TRBD2
CDR3aa: CASSPPGLAGTDTQYF
CDR3nt: TGTGCCAGCTCACCACCGGGACTAGCGGGCACAGATACGCAGTATTTT

len: 16
v_gene: TRBV5-6
abundance: few
j_gene: TRBJ2-3
d_gene: TRBD2
CDR3aa: CASSAGTSGRADTQYF
CDR3nt: TGTGCCAGCAGCGCTGGGACTAGCGGGAGAGCAGATACGCAGTATTTT

len: 14
v_gene: TRBV27
abundance: NA
j_gene: TRBJ2-7
d_gene: NA
CDR3aa: CASSASRASYEQYF
CDR3nt: TGTGCCAGCAGTGCTTCCAGGGCTTCCTACGAGCAGTACTTC

len: 13
v_gene: TRBV14
abundance: NA
j_gene: TRBJ2-3
d_gene: NA
CDR3aa: CASSHSGTDTQYF
CDR3nt: TGTGCCAGCAGCCACTCCGGCACAGATACGCAGTATTTT

len: 14
v_gene: TRBV9
abundance: few
j_gene: TRBJ2-7
d_gene: NA
CDR3aa: CASSVRDKFYEQYF
CDR3nt: TGTGCCAGCAGCGTCCGAGACAAGTTCTACGAGCAGTACTTC

len: 14
v_gene: TRBV28
abundance: NA
j_gene: TRBJ2-7
d_gene: TRBD1
CDR3aa: CASSLGQGNNEQYF
CDR3nt: TGTGCCAGCAGTTTGGGACAGGGGAACAACGAGCAGTACTTC

len: 15
v_gene: TRBV10-2
abundance: few
j_gene: TRBJ2-3
d_gene: TRBD2
CDR3aa: CASRGTSGREDTQYF
CDR3nt: TGCGCCAGCAGGGGGACTAGCGGGAGGGAAGATACGCAGTATTTT

len: 19
v_gene: TRBV4-3
abundance: NA
j_gene: TRBJ2-1
d_gene: NA
CDR3aa: CASSQGPHLGGASYNEQFF
CDR3nt: TGCGCCAGCAGCCAAGGCCCCCATCTGGGGGGGGCCTCCTACAATGAGCAGTTCTTC

len: 17
v_gene: TRBV7-2
abundance: NA
j_gene: TRBJ2-5
d_gene: TRBD2
CDR3aa: CASSLAFLAGPQETQYF
CDR3nt: TGTGCCAGCAGCTTAGCGTTCCTAGCGGGACCCCAAGAGACCCAGTACTTC

len: 16
v_gene: TRBV5-1
abundance: few
j_gene: TRBJ2-1
d_gene: TRBD2
CDR3aa: CASSLQSGRARFEQFF
CDR3nt: TGCGCCAGCAGCTTGCAGAGCGGGAGAGCCCGTTTTGAGCAGTTCTTC

len: 17
v_gene: TRBV5-6
abundance: NA
j_gene: TRBJ1-3
d_gene: NA
CDR3aa: CASSLDPGALSGNTIYF
CDR3nt: TGTGCCAGCAGCTTGGACCCAGGGGCCCTCTCTGGAAACACCATATATTTT

len: 12
v_gene: TRBV19
abundance: few
j_gene: TRBJ1-4
d_gene: NA
CDR3aa: CACNRANEKLFF
CDR3nt: TGTGCCTGCAACAGGGCGAATGAAAAACTGTTTTTT

len: 12
v_gene: TRBV7-8
abundance: few
j_gene: TRBJ1-2
d_gene: NA
CDR3aa: CASSLETEDYTF
CDR3nt: TGTGCCAGCAGCTTAGAGACAGAGGACTACACCTTC